One T cell receptor (beta chain) is described in this entry. This CDR3 has 15 amino acids. Trimming pared 6 bases from V and 2 bases from J, leaving 16 bases between. Per germline, CDR1 MNHEY and CDR2 SVGAGI. The data derive from a study of blood T cell repertoires in COVID-19. The table came from immunoSEQ multiplex PCR; TCRdb's copy has only in-frame clones and leaves some out. Of approximately 250,000 clones listed, approximately 86% are singletons. The sequenced sample consisted of peripheral blood. This sequence originates from a man younger than 40 with active or convalescent COVID-19. This chain links TRBV6-5 with TRBJ1-2; perhaps TRBD1 as D (6 bases). CDR3 bases: TGTGCCAGCAGGACTTCGGAGAGGGGGAACTATGGCTACACCTTC. This translates into CASRTSERGNYGYTF.